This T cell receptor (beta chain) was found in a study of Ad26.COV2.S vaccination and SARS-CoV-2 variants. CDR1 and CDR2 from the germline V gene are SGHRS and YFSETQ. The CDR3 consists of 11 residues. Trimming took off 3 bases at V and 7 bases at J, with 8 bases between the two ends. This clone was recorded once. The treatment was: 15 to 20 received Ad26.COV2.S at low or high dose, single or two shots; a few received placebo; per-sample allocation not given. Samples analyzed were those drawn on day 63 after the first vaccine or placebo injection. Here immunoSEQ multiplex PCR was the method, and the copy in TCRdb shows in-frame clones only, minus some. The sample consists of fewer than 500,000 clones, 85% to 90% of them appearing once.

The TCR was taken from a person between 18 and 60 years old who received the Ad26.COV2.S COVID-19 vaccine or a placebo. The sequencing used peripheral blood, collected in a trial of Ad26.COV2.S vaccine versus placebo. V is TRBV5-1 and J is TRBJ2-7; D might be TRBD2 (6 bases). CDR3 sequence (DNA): TGCGCCAGCAGCTCTGGGGGGGAGCAGTACTTC. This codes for CASSSGGEQYF. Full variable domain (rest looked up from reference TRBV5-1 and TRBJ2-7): KAGVTQTPRYLIKTRGQQVTLSCSPISGHRSVSWYQQTPGQGLQFLFEYFSETQRNKGNFPGRFSGRQFSNSRSEMNVSTLELGDSALYLCASSSGGEQYFGPGTRLTVT.